The 20 T cell receptor beta chains below come from one sample, sequenced in a study of T cell clonality in common variable immunodeficiency. Method: immunoSEQ multiplex PCR; TCRdb's copy keeps in-frame clones and lacks some. Captured here are roughly 34,000 clones, none seen once; the top ten comprise over 0.95%. The sample was peripheral blood mononuclear cells. The receptors come from a person between 18 and 69 years old in good health.

In this sample, this clone turned up many times. The part of the CDR3 DNA that was read is TGTGCCAGCAGCCCAATACAATCCTACGAG. Translating it yields CASSPIQSYE. The complete CDR3 protein is CASSPIQSYEQYF. This chain joins TRBV5-6 and TRBJ2-7, with D unresolved. The read comes to an end 3 residues before the CDR3 does, leaving the germline J gene to fill in the end. The CDR3 is 13 amino acids. With 4 bases removed from V and 1 base from J, the gap between germline ends came to 9 bases. CDR1 and CDR2 from the germline V gene are SGHDT and YYEEEE.

This clone was picked up many times. The read falls 3 residues short of the CDR3 end, and the missing part is taken from the germline J gene. This rearrangement joins TRBV12-3 or TRBV12-4 to TRBJ2-5; the match to TRBD2 covers 10 bases. The V gene end was trimmed by 5 bases and the J gene end by 5 bases; junction bases not matched to a gene: 8. The CDR3 extends over 15 amino acids. The CDR3 reads CASSRSGRAGETQYF. The sequenced part of the CDR3 DNA is TGTGCCAGCAGTCGAAGCGGGAGGGCCGGGGAGACC.

The table lists this clone with many counts. The DNA ends 3 residues before the CDR3 does, and the rest of the CDR3 is filled in from the germline J gene. The chain combines TRBV9 with TRBJ1-4; TRBD1 matches at 7 bases. J lost 6 bases, V lost 0 bases, and 8 bases had no gene match. Looked up from germline, CDR1 is SGDLS and CDR2 is YYNGEE. CDR3 length equals 16 residues. Here the CDR3 reads CASSVGGTGQYEKLFF. CDR3 DNA (partial): TGTGCCAGCAGCGTAGGTGGGACGGGACAGTATGAAAAA.

This clone was recorded at least ten times. The read comes to an end 3 residues before the CDR3 does, leaving the germline J gene to fill in the end. V usage is TRBV30 and J usage is TRBJ1-2, with 9 bases fitting TRBD1. The CDR3 sequence is 13 residues long. The trim removed 3 bases at V and 4 bases at J, leaving 3 bases unmatched. Germline lookup yields CDR1 GTSNPN and CDR2 SVGIG (reference sequence). The CDR3 DNA, read in part, is TGTGCCTGGAGAGAGGGACAGGGCTATGGC. This codes for CAWREGQGYG. The whole CDR3 reads CAWREGQGYGYTF.

At least ten counts were recorded for this clone. The CDR3 end lies 3 residues beyond the end of the read and is filled in from the germline J gene. The chain joins TRBV7-2 to TRBJ1-3; TRBD1 matches 7 bases. Looked up from germline, CDR1 is SGHTA and CDR2 is FQGNSA. V dropped 9 bases and J dropped 3; count of bases not matched to a gene: 8. The CDR3 consists of 14 residues. The CDR3 reads CASSTGASGNTIYF. Partial CDR3 DNA: TGTGCCAGTTCCACAGGGGCAAGTGGAAACACC.

This clone was recorded at least ten times. The CDR3 bases that were read are TGTGCCAGCAGTGAGAGGACTAGCGGGAATGAG. It yields the protein CASSERTSGNE. From start to end, the CDR3 is CASSERTSGNEQFF. The gene calls are TRBV12-3 or TRBV12-4 and TRBJ2-1, with 11 bases identical to TRBD2. The read gets to within 3 residues of the CDR3 end, and the germline J gene fills in the rest. This CDR3 comprises 14 residues. The V and J ends lost 5 bases and 7 bases, in that order; junction bases with no gene match: 4.

The table lists this clone with many counts. The read ends 3 residues shy of where the CDR3 ends; the end is completed using the germline J gene. This rearrangement joins TRBV5-1 to TRBJ1-3; 10 nucleotides align to TRBD1. This CDR3 contains 16 residues. The germline CDR1 and CDR2 sequences are SGHRS and YFSETQ. With V trimmed by 4 bases and J by 8 bases, 12 bases remained unmatched. CDR3 DNA (partial): TGCGCCAGCAGCCCGGGACAGGGGAGGTGGCGAGACACC. It translates to CASSPGQGRWRDT. The full CDR3 reads CASSPGQGRWRDTIYF.

The table lists this clone with many counts. The CDR3 end is not reached by the read, which stops 3 residues before it; the germline J gene fills it in. The chain recombines TRBV5-1 with TRBJ1-5; 7 bases align to TRBD1. The V gene end was trimmed by 3 bases and the J gene end by 7 bases; junction bases not matched to a gene: 10. CDR3 length: 15 amino acids. Germline V lookup: CDR1 SGHRS, CDR2 YFSETQ. This CDR3 is CASSWTGEVGQPQHF. The CDR3 DNA, read in part, is TGCGCCAGCAGCTGGACAGGTGAGGTCGGGCAGCCC.

Of note for this clone: The read terminates 3 residues ahead of where the CDR3 ends, so the germline J gene completes it. The chain employs TRBV11-2 and TRBJ2-7, with 7 bases lining up with TRBD2. Germline-derived CDR1 and CDR2 are SGHAT and FQNNGV. V dropped 6 bases and J dropped 0; count of bases not matched to a gene: 8. The CDR3 runs to 15 residues. CDR3 DNA (partial): TGTGCCAGCAGGAAGGGCGGGAGCCTCTCCTACGAG. Encoded protein: CASRKGGSLSYE. From start to end, the CDR3 is CASRKGGSLSYEQYF.

The sample holds many counts of this clone. Read coverage stops 3 residues before the CDR3 terminus; the germline J gene supplies the remainder. The chain uses TRBV11-2 and TRBJ2-7; the D gene is possibly TRBD1 (6 bases). Germline assignment: CDR1 SGHAT and CDR2 FQNNGV. The CDR3 spans 15 residues. V shed 2 bases and J shed 6 bases, with 17 bases lying between them. Incomplete CDR3 DNA: TGTGCCAGCAGCTTACTGGACAGTGCTGAGGGCGAG. Translating it yields CASSLLDSAEGE. The entire CDR3 reads CASSLLDSAEGEQYF.

This clone was seen many times. Here the CDR3 reads CASSFQQGTYGYTF. CDR3 DNA, as far as it was read: TGTGCCAGCAGCTTCCAGCAGGGTACCTATGGC. The chain carries TRBV11-2 and TRBJ1-2; maybe TRBD1 (5 bases). The CDR3 extends 3 residues past the end of the read, so its final part is completed from the germline J gene. The germline CDR1 and CDR2 sequences are SGHAT and FQNNGV. V was pared by 3 bases and J by 4 bases, with 12 bases between. This CDR3 comprises 14 residues.

This clone was seen at least ten times. The read ends 3 residues shy of where the CDR3 ends; the end is completed using the germline J gene. The chain combines TRBV18 with TRBJ1-5; TRBD1 aligns across 7 bases. CDR1 KGHSH and CDR2 LQKENI come from the germline V gene. J lost 2 bases, V lost 1 base, and 5 bases had no gene match. This CDR3 has 16 amino acids. The covered CDR3 bases are TGTGCCAGCTCACCACAACAGGGGCGAGGCAATCAGCCC. Amino acid sequence: CASSPQQGRGNQP. The whole CDR3 is CASSPQQGRGNQPQHF.

This clone was counted ten times or more. The read halts 3 residues ahead of the CDR3 end, with the missing end drawn from the germline J gene. The chain joins TRBV27 to TRBJ2-2; the match to TRBD1 covers 9 bases. Germline CDR1 reads MNHEY; CDR2 reads SMNVEV (reference sequence). The CDR3 is 13 amino acids. The DNA read from the CDR3 is TGTGCCAGCAGTACCCGGACAGGGGATCGG. This sequence encodes CASSTRTGDR. In full, the CDR3 is CASSTRTGDRLFF.

This clone was recorded many times. Read coverage stops 3 residues before the CDR3 terminus; the germline J gene supplies the remainder. The genes are TRBV5-5 and TRBJ2-1; a weak D match, TRBD1 (6 bases). There are 15 residues in the CDR3. Trimming removed 2 bases from V and 3 bases from J, with 12 bases in between. CDR1 SGHKS and CDR2 YYEKEE come from the germline V gene (reference sequence). CDR3 bases read: TGTGCCAGCAGCTTCAGAGAGGGGGTCTACAATGAG. The encoded protein is CASSFREGVYNE. The whole CDR3 is CASSFREGVYNEQFF.

Ten or more counts support this clone. The read halts 3 residues ahead of the CDR3 end, with the missing end drawn from the germline J gene. The genes are TRBV18 and TRBJ2-1; the match to TRBD2 covers 11 bases. The ends lost 3 bases at V and 4 bases at J; junction bases unmatched: 8. The germline V gene encodes CDR1 KGHSH and CDR2 LQKENI. The CDR3 covers 17 residues. The CDR3 protein is CASSPFSGTSGYNEQFF. Incomplete CDR3 DNA: TGTGCCAGCTCACCCTTCTCGGGGACTAGCGGTTACAATGAG. The whole variable domain, remainder taken from reference TRBV18 and TRBJ2-1, is NAGVMQNPRHLVRRRGQEARLRCSPMKGHSHVYWYRQLPEEGLKFMVYLQKENIIDESGMPKERFSAEFPKEGPSILRIQQVVRGDSAAYFCASSPFSGTSGYNEQFFGPGTRLTVL.

In its sample, this clone was seen many times. The CDR3 end falls 3 residues outside the read, so it is completed with the germline J gene. The chain employs TRBV12-5 and TRBJ2-7; 9 positions agree with TRBD2. Germline V lookup: CDR1 LGHNT, CDR2 FRNRAP. After removal of 6 bases from V and 2 bases from J, the junction contained 5 bases not matched to a gene. The CDR3 covers 14 residues. The CDR3 loop reads CASGRTSAPYEQYF. CDR3 bases read: TGTGCTAGTGGGCGGACTAGCGCACCCTACGAG.

This clone occurred many times. The read halts 3 residues ahead of the CDR3 end, with the missing end drawn from the germline J gene. The chain couples TRBV19 to TRBJ1-3; no firm D call. The CDR3 is 15 residues long. Germline CDR1 and CDR2: LNHDA and SQIVND (reference sequence). V was cut by 1 base and J by 0 bases, with 7 bases left in between. The CDR3 loop reads CASSIGHYSGNTIYF. The part of the CDR3 DNA that was read is TGTGCCAGTAGTATAGGGCATTACTCTGGAAACACC.

This clone was recorded at least ten times. The read terminates 3 residues before the CDR3 end, so the remaining end is supplied by the germline J gene. This chain joins TRBV27 and TRBJ2-5, with TRBD2 matching over 12 bases. The junction had 14 bases not matched to a gene; V was cut back by 10 bases and J by 5 bases. The CDR3 sequence is 16 residues long. The germline gives CDR1 MNHEY, CDR2 SMNVEV (reference sequence). This CDR3 is CATLRLAGDRRETQYF. The sequenced CDR3 bases are TGTGCCACACTCCGACTAGCGGGAGATAGGAGGGAGACC.

Comments on this clone: The read ends 3 residues shy of where the CDR3 ends; the end is completed using the germline J gene. V is TRBV18 and J is TRBJ1-5, with 12 positions matching TRBD1. This CDR3 spans 15 amino acids. The J segment lost 4 bases and the V segment lost 8 bases, leaving 6 bases of the junction unmatched. The germline V gene has CDR1 KGHSH and CDR2 LQKENI. Incomplete CDR3 DNA: TGTGCCAGCCCGACGGGACAGGGGGCTAATCAGCCC. Its protein is CASPTGQGANQP. The entire CDR3 protein reads CASPTGQGANQPQHF.

There are many counts of this clone. The sequence runs out 3 residues before the end of the CDR3; the remainder is reconstructed from the germline J gene. The V and J genes are TRBV7-9 and TRBJ1-5; D remains unclear. Germline CDR1 is SEHNR and CDR2 is FQNEAQ (reference sequence). V lost 2 bases to trimming and J lost 6 bases, with 8 bases between them. There are 13 residues in the CDR3. The sequenced CDR3 bases are TGTGCCAGCAGCTTACAGGATGGTCAGCCC. Its protein is CASSLQDGQP. The complete CDR3 sequence is CASSLQDGQPQHF.